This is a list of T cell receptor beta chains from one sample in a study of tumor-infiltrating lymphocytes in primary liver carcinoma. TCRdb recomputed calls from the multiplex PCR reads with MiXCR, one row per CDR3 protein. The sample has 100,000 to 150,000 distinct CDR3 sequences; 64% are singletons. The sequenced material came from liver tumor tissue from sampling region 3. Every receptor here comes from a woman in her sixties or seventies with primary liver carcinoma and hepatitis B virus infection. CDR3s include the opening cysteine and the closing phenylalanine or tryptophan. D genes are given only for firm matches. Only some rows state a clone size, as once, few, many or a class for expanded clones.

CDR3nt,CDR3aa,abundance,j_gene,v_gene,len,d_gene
TGTGCCAGCAGCCACGAGAGGGCTGGGGAGCTGTTTTTT,CASSHERAGELFF,once,TRBJ2-2,TRBV11-2,13,NA
TGTGCCAGCAGCTTGGGTTTGGGGGGTGTTGAGCAGTTCTTC,CASSLGLGGVEQFF,few,TRBJ2-1,TRBV11-3,14,NA
TGCATCGTTGCCCGGGACAGAGAGAACACTGAAGCCTTCTTT,CIVARDRENTEAFF,NA,TRBJ1-1,TRBV29-1,14,TRBD1
TGTGCCAGCAACTCTACAGTTGGGACCTACAAGCAATACTTC,CASNSTVGTYKQYF,NA,TRBJ2-7,TRBV11-2,14,NA
TGTGTCAGCAGCCCCGGACGGACGATCCAAGATACCCAGTACTTC,CVSSPGRTIQDTQYF,NA,TRBJ2-5,TRBV5-8,15,NA
TGCGCCAGCAGAGAGCGTCAGACGAACACTGAAGCTTTCTTT,CASRERQTNTEAFF,many,TRBJ1-1,TRBV10-2,14,NA
TGTGCCAGCAGTTGCGGGAACAGGGGCAGCTACACCTTC,CASSCGNRGSYTF,NA,TRBJ1-2,TRBV6-6,13,TRBD1
TGTGCCAACAGTTACTCGTTGGGGGGCTATCGGGATGAGCAGTTCTTC,CANSYSLGGYRDEQFF,NA,TRBJ2-1,TRBV6-6,16,NA
TGTGCCAGCAGCTTAAGGCCAGCGGAACAAGAGACCCAGTACTTC,CASSLRPAEQETQYF,medium-sized,TRBJ2-5,TRBV11-2,15,NA
TGTGCCAGCAGCTTAGAAACAGGGGGCAGATCACCCCTCCACTTT,CASSLETGGRSPLHF,NA,TRBJ1-6,TRBV11-2,15,TRBD1
TGCGCCAGCAGCCCCTGGACAGGGCTAGCAGCTAACTATGGCTACACCTTC,CASSPWTGLAANYGYTF,NA,TRBJ1-2,TRBV5-1,17,TRBD1
TGTGCCAGCGGGGAGGGGACCACCTGGGGCTACGAGCAGTACTTC,CASGEGTTWGYEQYF,once,TRBJ2-7,TRBV28,15,TRBD2
TGTGCCGGCAGCTTAGATCGAGGGGATATGCAGTACTTT,CAGSLDRGDMQYF,NA,TRBJ2-3,TRBV11-2,13,NA
TGTACCAGCAGCTTACGGCTAGCAGGGTATCAAGAGACCCAGTACTTC,CTSSLRLAGYQETQYF,NA,TRBJ2-5,TRBV11-2,16,NA
TGTGCCAGCAGCTTAGCTGGTGAGCGGGATAACAAGGAGCAGTTCTTC,CASSLAGERDNKEQFF,NA,TRBJ2-1,TRBV11-2,16,TRBD2
TGTGCCAGCACCCCACAACCTGACAGGGTGGACACCGGGGAGCTGTTTTTT,CASTPQPDRVDTGELFF,many,TRBJ2-2,TRBV6-2/TRBV6-3,17,TRBD1
TGTGCCAACAGCTTAGAAAGGGGGTCCGGGGAGCTGTTTTTC,CANSLERGSGELFF,NA,TRBJ2-2,TRBV11-2,14,NA
TGTGCCAGCAGCCTAGCGGGGGTCACAGATACGCAGTATTTT,CASSLAGVTDTQYF,NA,TRBJ2-3,TRBV7-3,14,TRBD2
TGTACCAGCAGCTTAGTGCCGGGTCCTAACGAGCAGTACTTC,CTSSLVPGPNEQYF,once,TRBJ2-7,TRBV11-2,14,NA
TGTGACAGCAGCCCCCTCTCCGAGCAGTATTTC,CDSSPLSEQYF,NA,TRBJ2-7,TRBV7-9,11,NA
TGTGCCAGCAGCCAAAGTATCGCCGTGAAGCTGTTTTTT,CASSQSIAVKLFF,once,TRBJ2-2,TRBV14,13,NA
TGTGCCAGCAGCGATGTAGAGGCTTTCTTT,CASSDVEAFF,NA,TRBJ1-1,TRBV7-9,10,NA
TGCGCCAGCAGCTTGGCCCTAGCCGTCTACAATGAGCAGTTCTTC,CASSLALAVYNEQFF,NA,TRBJ2-1,TRBV5-1,15,NA
TGTGCCAGCAGCTTAGGGGAGGGCCTGACCCAGTACTTC,CASSLGEGLTQYF,many,TRBJ2-5,TRBV5-4,13,TRBD2
TGTGCCAGCAGTTCCCGACTAGCGGGAGGCCAAGAGACCCAGTACTTC,CASSSRLAGGQETQYF,NA,TRBJ2-5,TRBV28,16,TRBD2
TGTGTCAGTAGCCCCCTCGAGGGTACGCAGTATTTT,CVSSPLEGTQYF,NA,TRBJ2-3,TRBV11-2,12,NA
TGTGCCAGCAGTGAACGGGCGGACTCGGGTCAGCCCCAGCATTTT,CASSERADSGQPQHF,few,TRBJ1-5,TRBV2,15,NA
TGTGCCAGCAGCCGAGGGACGGGACGAGACTACACCTTC,CASSRGTGRDYTF,many,TRBJ1-2,TRBV6-5,13,NA
TGTGCCAGCAGCCAGGCCCCCAGGGGTAAAGGAACAGATACGCAGTATTTT,CASSQAPRGKGTDTQYF,once,TRBJ2-3,TRBV11-3,17,NA
TGTACCAGCACCCCGGGAGGGTCCGGACAGCCCCAGCATTTT,CTSTPGGSGQPQHF,NA,TRBJ1-5,TRBV12-3/TRBV12-4,14,NA
TGTGCCTGCAGCTTAGGGGTTCAGGCTGAGCAGTTCTTC,CACSLGVQAEQFF,NA,TRBJ2-1,TRBV11-2,13,NA
TGTGCCAGCAGCTTAGAACTAGTGGGATCCTGGGATGAGCAGCTCTTC,CASSLELVGSWDEQLF,NA,TRBJ2-1,TRBV7-8,16,NA
TGTGCCAGCAGCTTGCAGACTGGGGTCAACGTCCTGACTTTC,CASSLQTGVNVLTF,once,TRBJ2-6,TRBV11-2,14,NA
TGTGCCAGCAGTTTAGCCCAAGCAGGATCGAAGACGCAGTCTTTT,CASSLAQAGSKTQSF,NA,TRBJ2-3,TRBV12-3/TRBV12-4,15,NA
TGCAGCGTTGAAGATTTGCTGGGACTAGCGGGAGCTAATCCCGATACGCGGTATTTT,CSVEDLLGLAGANPDTRYF,NA,TRBJ2-3,TRBV29-1,19,TRBD2
TGTGCCAGCAGTCAGACAGGGGGTAACACCTTC,CASSQTGGNTF,many,TRBJ1-2,TRBV6-6,11,TRBD1
TGCCCCAGCAGCTTGGTGGCTAGCGGCTACTTTGCGCAGTATTTT,CPSSLVASGYFAQYF,NA,TRBJ2-3,TRBV5-1,15,TRBD2
TGCAGCGTTACGGTAGCGGGGACCATAGAGACCCAGTACTTC,CSVTVAGTIETQYF,NA,TRBJ2-5,TRBV29-1,14,TRBD2
TGTGCCAACAGATACGGGACTAGCGGGACTTATGAGCAGTTCTTC,CANRYGTSGTYEQFF,NA,TRBJ2-1,TRBV7-8,15,TRBD2
TGTGCCAGCAGCTTGTCCCGGGGCCACCAAGAGACCCAGTACTTC,CASSLSRGHQETQYF,many,TRBJ2-5,TRBV5-6,15,NA